A selection of T cell receptor beta chains follows, all from one sample in a study of T cells after yellow fever vaccination. One entry per CDR3 protein, called by TCRdb with MiXCR from the 5' RACE reads. This sample carries about 360,000 distinct CDR3 sequences, around 6.5% of them seen once, and the ten largest clones take approximately 15%. Sequenced here: PBMCs, sampled 5 days after the yellow fever booster vaccination. The receptors here all came from a man aged 30 to 45 who received the YFV17D yellow fever vaccine. Each CDR3 is given with its conserved first and last residue. The order of the fields is D gene, clone size, J gene, V gene, CDR3 protein, CDR3 DNA. D genes are given only for firm matches. Only part of the rows carry a size: once, few, many, or a class if the clone is expanded.

TRBD1,many,TRBJ2-1,TRBV7-7,CASSLDGQANNEQFF,TGTGCTAGCAGCTTGGATGGACAGGCGAACAATGAGCAGTTCTTC
-,-,TRBJ2-5,TRBV9,CASSGDGKETQYF,TGTGCCAGCAGCGGGGACGGCAAAGAGACCCAGTACTTC
-,many,TRBJ2-1,TRBV20-1,CGVPSYNEQFF,TGTGGGGTGCCCTCCTACAATGAGCAGTTCTTC
-,-,TRBJ2-3,TRBV4-2,CASSPSAGASFSTDTQYF,TGTGCCAGCAGCCCCTCGGCGGGTGCCTCGTTTAGCACAGATACGCAGTATTTT
-,few,TRBJ1-6,TRBV12-3/TRBV12-4,CASSFRGANSPLHF,TGTGCCAGCAGTTTTAGGGGGGCTAATTCACCCCTCCACTTT
-,few,TRBJ2-7,TRBV11-2,CASSTLEGTLRDTSYEQYF,TGTGCCAGCAGCACCCTAGAAGGGACTCTCCGGGACACCTCCTACGAGCAGTACTTC
TRBD2,many,TRBJ2-1,TRBV7-2,CASSLLGLAGGNNEQFF,TGTGCCAGCAGCTTACTTGGGTTAGCGGGAGGTAACAATGAGCAGTTCTTC
-,many,TRBJ2-7,TRBV2,CASSPLGEQYF,TGTGCCAGCAGTCCTCTCGGCGAGCAGTACTTC
TRBD2,-,TRBJ2-7,TRBV5-1,CASSLGSGRWTEQYF,TGCGCCAGCAGCTTGGGGTCCGGGAGGTGGACAGAGCAGTACTTC
-,-,TRBJ1-5,TRBV4-3,CASSQELGNQPQHF,TGCGCCAGCAGCCAAGAATTGGGGAATCAGCCCCAGCATTTT
-,many,TRBJ2-7,TRBV29-1,CSASGTFHEQYF,TGCAGCGCCTCCGGGACTTTCCACGAGCAGTACTTC
TRBD2,many,TRBJ2-5,TRBV15,CATSRMGLGGQETQYF,TGTGCCACCAGCAGAATGGGACTAGGGGGCCAAGAGACCCAGTACTTC
-,few,TRBJ1-5,TRBV19,CASSIDTRSVHF,TGTGCCAGTAGTATAGATACAAGATCGGTACATTTT
TRBD2,-,TRBJ2-1,TRBV5-1,CASSLAGEPYNEQFF,TGCGCCAGCAGCTTAGCGGGAGAACCCTACAATGAGCAGTTCTTC
-,-,TRBJ1-5,TRBV15,CATSTKRVLYSNQPQHF,TGTGCCACCAGCACCAAAAGGGTTCTTTATAGCAATCAGCCCCAGCATTTT
-,many,TRBJ2-2,TRBV7-9,CASSSGGNTGELFF,TGTGCCAGCAGCTCCGGGGGCAACACCGGGGAGCTGTTTTTT
-,-,TRBJ2-7,TRBV29-1,CSVEVWQSYEQYF,TGCAGCGTTGAAGTTTGGCAGTCCTACGAGCAGTACTTC
TRBD2,few,TRBJ2-1,TRBV5-4,CASRNSGPEQFF,TGTGCCAGCAGAAATAGCGGGCCAGAGCAGTTCTTC